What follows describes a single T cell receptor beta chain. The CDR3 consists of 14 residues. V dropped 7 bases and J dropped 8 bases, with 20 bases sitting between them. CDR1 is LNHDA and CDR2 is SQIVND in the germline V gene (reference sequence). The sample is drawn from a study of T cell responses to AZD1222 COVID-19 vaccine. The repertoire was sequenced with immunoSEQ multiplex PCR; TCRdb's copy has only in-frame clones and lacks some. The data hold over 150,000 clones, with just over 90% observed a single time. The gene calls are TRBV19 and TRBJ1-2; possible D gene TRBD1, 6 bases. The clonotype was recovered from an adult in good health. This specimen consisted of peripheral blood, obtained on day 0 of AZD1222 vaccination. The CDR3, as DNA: TGTGCCAGTAACCCCCAAGGGGCGCAGGGGGGCTACACCTTC. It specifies CASNPQGAQGGYTF.